This T cell receptor beta chain came from a study of shared clonotypes between healthy human individuals (dated by TCRdb to the early 2020s). Regarding the research as a whole: A few men and two women, aged 18 to 49 years, made up the cohort. To increase sequencing depth and limit assay-specific biases, TCR repertoire library preparation and sequencing were carried out by different laboratories using diverse techniques. For each donor, CD4 naive and CD4 memory were each run on three plates, CD8 naive on two plates, and CD8 memory on one plate. Each donor's leukapheresis produced roughly between roughly 0.85 and 9.5 billion PBMCs. Blood TCR repertoires of roughly five healthy adults were deeply sequenced to estimate repertoire size and the extent of clonotype sharing between individuals.

Including the terminal cysteine and phenylalanine, the CDR3 comprises 14 residues. CDR3 DNA only is kept here, 42 bases in frame from base 1. The germline V gene gives CDR1 as SGHRS and CDR2 as YFSETQ. V trim: 4 bases; J trim: 7 bases; unmatched bases: 4. Worth noting for this clone: It lacks a known antigen. No base quality values were provided; no much bigger clone lies one nucleotide off. This CDR3 is also generated by other DNA sequences in the sample.

Using the deep immunoSEQ assay, TCR CDR3 regions were amplified from genomic DNA by multiplex PCR. For each cell subset, the extracted genomic DNA was distributed evenly across all wells of several immunoSEQ 96-well plates, and each plate served as one replicate. Each replicate PCR for sorted subsets received roughly 0.2 ug genomic DNA, equal to about 30,000 T cell genomes. Purified libraries were quantified with a Qubit 3.0 fluorometer, sized on a Bioanalyzer 2100, and re-quantified with the KAPA Library Quantification kit. Every immunoSEQ 96-well plate was sequenced on a dedicated single-read 150-cycle Illumina NextSeq 550 flow cell. In the paper's pipeline: Because the immunoSEQ output held only junctional sequences and lacked quality scores, the filtering could not match the filtering applied to full-length reads. To assign V/J genes and CDR3, sequences were annotated using PyIR, a Python wrapper for IgBLAST v1.9, with IMGT germline references. Reads with weak V/J assignments (E-value above 1e-6), missing CDR3, stop codons, out-of-frame junctions, or ambiguous translated residues were removed. V3J clonotypes were defined by identical inferred V gene, J gene, and CDR3 amino acid sequence. To compute the percentage overlap between repertoires, the number of shared unique clonotypes was divided by the size of the smaller repertoire. Repertoire richness was assessed with RTK rarefaction, the Chao1 estimator, and Recon v2.1 estimates of unobserved clonotypes. Generation probabilities were computed with OLGA for all TCRbeta clonotypes obtained by the gDNA method from a few donors. As stored in TCRdb, this immuneACCESS dataset retains in-frame rearrangements with V and J assigned. A fraction of the clones does not appear; measured against another copy, unresolved V genes explain less than half of the discrepancy, and the remainder lacks a known reason. That table gives V, J and clone size, and the DNA gave D and trimming. In all, the sample holds almost 750,000 clones, and 72% of those were seen once. 1.8% of the sample comes from the top ten.

Donors were healthy HIV-negative adults with no recently reported acute infections or vaccinations. Only Caucasian adults living in Nashville, Tennessee, USA were represented among the donors. CD4+ T cells were enriched by magnetic negative selection, after which naive cells were positively selected on CD45RA and the negative fraction was taken as the memory subset. Blood was obtained by leukapheresis, after which PBMCs were separated by Ficoll-Histopaque density gradient centrifugation and cryopreserved in liquid nitrogen vapor phase. Purity and quantity of every magnetically sorted T cell population were checked by analytical flow cytometry. Genomic DNA was isolated from every sorted fraction and measured by UV absorbance on a Nanodrop 2000c. What the study reported, not specific to this receptor: Estimated clonotype richness was generally larger for naive than for memory subsets. Based on pairwise subsampling, the degree of clonotype sharing among donors was expected to be affected by sequencing depth. Clonotypes shared by all four sorted-subset donors showed higher generation probabilities than non-shared clonotypes. When a few donors were compared, the shared fraction of clonotypes was about 5% for naive CD4, roughly 3.3% for naive CD8, 2% to 2.5% for memory CD4, and 0.35% to 0.4% for memory CD8. Rarefaction of sorted-subset datasets indicated incomplete sequencing despite the large sequencing depth. The small number of donors limited the genetic and exposure-history diversity represented. Only blood was sampled, and tissue TCR repertoires likely differ from those in blood.

The chain couples TRBV5-1 to TRBJ2-1; TRBD2 agrees with 11 junctional bases. This clonotype was obtained from a woman aged 30 to 39 in good health. What was sequenced was memory CD4+ T cells sorted from blood. The cell subset or site label here, explained by the study, means: CD45RA-negative fraction. The CDR3 loop reads CASSPGTSGNEQFF. The DNA sequence follows: TGCGCCAGCAGCCCTGGGACTAGCGGAAATGAGCAGTTCTTC.